This T cell receptor beta chain derives from a study of T cells after yellow fever vaccination (dated by TCRdb to between 2017 and 2020). The study in broad terms: Libraries from fractions with low cell numbers were prepared with the SMART-Seq v4 Ultra Low Input RNA kit. Two healthy male donors, one aged 18 to 30 and one aged 30 to 40 years, were included in the cohort. To follow T-cell clones before and after primary and booster YFV17D yellow fever vaccination, bulk TCR alpha and beta repertoires were sequenced over time. Bulk PBMC replicates and cell subsets were isolated from blood drawn at multiple timepoints before and after both primary and secondary immunization. Study-wide conclusions, independent of this receptor: A small fraction of clonotypes showed up in both the CD4 and CD8 compartments, probably as a result of convergent recombination. Compared with the primary T-cell response, the secondary T-cell response was weaker but faster, peaking on day 5 rather than day 15. After the booster, most of the clones that had expanded following primary vaccination were detected again (just under 97% of CD4 and around 88% of CD8), which suggests that memory was broadly maintained. Because the study included only two donors, the extent to which the findings can be generalized is limited. Computational filtering was needed because FACS-sorted repertoires could contain abundant contaminating clonotypes from the bulk population.

Spanning cysteine to phenylalanine, the CDR3 consists of 14 amino acids. Left in the record is the CDR3 DNA by itself, 42 bases read in frame from the first base. In the germline V gene, CDR1 corresponds to SGHRS and CDR2 to YFSETQ. The junction carries 13 bases between V and J, which are trimmed by 2 bases and 5 bases respectively. The meaning of the sample's treatment or condition label: live attenuated yellow fever vaccine strain. A standard Ficoll-Paque protocol was used to isolate PBMCs from peripheral blood. CD4 and CD8 T-cell fractions were isolated with Dynabeads CD4 and CD8 positive selection kits. TriZol was used to extract RNA from bulk PBMCs, CD4 and CD8 fractions, and dextramer-positive and dextramer-negative fractions. This clonotype occurred many times. The antigen it binds to is not known. No base quality information exists; no much larger clone differs at one position. The instrument was an Illumina NovaSeq 6000. Synthesis of TCR cDNA relied on 5'RACE template switching, a step that introduced a universal primer site along with unique molecular identifiers. Priming for cDNA synthesis came from both the TCR alpha and TCR beta constant segments. Two PCR steps were used to amplify libraries, with sample barcodes and sequencing adapters being added in the second step. Sequencing of libraries was performed on Illumina HiSeq 2500 (2x100 bp) or NovaSeq (2x150 bp). As for how the authors treated the data: MIGEC handled demultiplexing of reads and collapsing into UMI consensus sequences, while MiXCR performed V(D)J alignment. Vaccine-responding clonotypes were defined with edgeR using replicate PBMC samples, requiring FDR below 0.01 and a log2 fold change above 5 up to day 15. Each bulk clonotype was labeled CD4 or CD8 based on which sequenced repertoire, CD4 or CD8, contained the clonotype at higher abundance. TCRdb trimmed the raw reads at Q25, called clones with MiXCR and kept productive beta chains. Every entry covers one CDR3 protein and lists the most common genes and DNA from its rows. What appears here as the V and J calls and clone size reflects TCRdb's work, not the paper's. Here the sample has over 250,000 distinct CDR3 sequences; around 4.9% occur a single time. Under 3.5% of the sample is held by the ten biggest clonotypes.

Rearrangement joined TRBV5-1 to TRBJ2-5; the D segment could be TRBD2, given 5 matching bases. The sequence derives from a young man who received the YFV17D yellow fever vaccine. Sequencing was performed on CD4+ T cells sorted from PBMCs, taken on the day of the yellow fever booster vaccination. The DNA reads as follows: TGCGCCAGCAGCTTCCAACTAGGGAAGGAGACCCAGTACTTC. Its amino acids are CASSFQLGKETQYF.